The rows below give T cell receptor beta chains drawn from one sample of a study of blood T cell repertoires in COVID-19. Generated by immunoSEQ multiplex PCR, the TCRdb table keeps only in-frame clones and is missing some. The data contain over 70,000 clones, about 86% of them singletons. Sequences were obtained from peripheral blood. These TCRs come from a human donor in a cohort sampled during active COVID-19. Each CDR3 is given with its conserved first and last residue. D genes are given only for firm matches. Rows may omit the clone size; those that give it use once, few, many or a size class.

v_call: TRBV23-1
clone_size: once
j_call: TRBJ2-7
d_call: TRBD1
cdr3_nt: TGCGCCAGCAGTCGACAGGGTCCCTACTACGAGCAGTACTTC
cdr3_aa: CASSRQGPYYEQYF

v_call: TRBV5-1
clone_size: -
j_call: TRBJ2-1
d_call: TRBD2
cdr3_nt: TGCGCCAGCAGCTTGGACCCCGCGGGGGACAATGAGCAGTTCTTC
cdr3_aa: CASSLDPAGDNEQFF

v_call: TRBV4-1
clone_size: -
j_call: TRBJ2-3
d_call: TRBD2
cdr3_nt: TGCGCCAGCAGCCACTTCGGGGGGGCAAGGGGGAGCACAGATACGCAGTATTTT
cdr3_aa: CASSHFGGARGSTDTQYF

v_call: TRBV12-3/TRBV12-4
clone_size: -
j_call: TRBJ1-4
d_call: -
cdr3_nt: TGTGCCAGCAGTTTCTGGGGGAGGGAAAAACTGTTTTTT
cdr3_aa: CASSFWGREKLFF

v_call: TRBV7-9
clone_size: -
j_call: TRBJ1-4
d_call: TRBD1
cdr3_nt: TGTGCCAGCAGCTTAGTGACAGGGTGGAGAGAAAAACTGTTTTTT
cdr3_aa: CASSLVTGWREKLFF

v_call: TRBV9
clone_size: -
j_call: TRBJ2-1
d_call: TRBD1
cdr3_nt: TGTGCCAGCAGCGTAGCGGGACAGGGCTCCTACAATGAGCAGTTCTTC
cdr3_aa: CASSVAGQGSYNEQFF

v_call: TRBV21-1
clone_size: once
j_call: TRBJ2-1
d_call: -
cdr3_nt: TGTGCCAGCGGCTTGGGGACAGGGGACAATGAGCAGTTCTTC
cdr3_aa: CASGLGTGDNEQFF

v_call: TRBV10-3
clone_size: -
j_call: TRBJ1-1
d_call: -
cdr3_nt: TGTGCCATCAGCCTACAGGAAATGGGAACTGAAGCTTTCTTT
cdr3_aa: CAISLQEMGTEAFF

v_call: TRBV7-9
clone_size: -
j_call: TRBJ1-3
d_call: -
cdr3_nt: TGTGCCAGCAGTCATCCTAGTACCCCTTCAGATTTT
cdr3_aa: CASSHPSTPSDF

v_call: TRBV10-3
clone_size: -
j_call: TRBJ2-3
d_call: TRBD1
cdr3_nt: TGTGCCATCAGCTTACAGGGGTCAGATACGCAGTATTTT
cdr3_aa: CAISLQGSDTQYF

v_call: TRBV6-1
clone_size: -
j_call: TRBJ2-1
d_call: -
cdr3_nt: TGTGCCAGCAGTGGAAATTGGGACACCTCCTACAATGAGCAGTTCTTC
cdr3_aa: CASSGNWDTSYNEQFF

v_call: TRBV3-1/TRBV3-2
clone_size: -
j_call: TRBJ1-1
d_call: TRBD1
cdr3_nt: TGTGCCAGCACCAAAAGTCATGGGACAGGGGACTCTGAAGCTTTCTTT
cdr3_aa: CASTKSHGTGDSEAFF

v_call: TRBV7-3
clone_size: -
j_call: TRBJ2-3
d_call: -
cdr3_nt: TGTGCCAGCAGCTTATGGGCATCGGCAGATACGCAGTATTTT
cdr3_aa: CASSLWASADTQYF

v_call: TRBV24-1
clone_size: few
j_call: TRBJ2-3
d_call: -
cdr3_nt: TGTGCCACCAGTGATCCTATCAGGGTGGAAGATACGCAGTATTTT
cdr3_aa: CATSDPIRVEDTQYF

v_call: TRBV2
clone_size: once
j_call: TRBJ2-1
d_call: -
cdr3_nt: TGTGCCAGCCTTCTATACAATGAGCAGTTCTTC
cdr3_aa: CASLLYNEQFF

v_call: TRBV13
clone_size: -
j_call: TRBJ1-1
d_call: TRBD1
cdr3_nt: TGTGCCAGCAGAGGGTCCGGGACAGGGAACACTGAAGCTTTCTTT
cdr3_aa: CASRGSGTGNTEAFF

v_call: TRBV5-1
clone_size: -
j_call: TRBJ2-7
d_call: TRBD2
cdr3_nt: TGCGCCAGCAGCTTGTTTAGCGGGGGCTCCGACTACGAGCAGTACTTC
cdr3_aa: CASSLFSGGSDYEQYF

v_call: TRBV4-1
clone_size: -
j_call: TRBJ2-1
d_call: -
cdr3_nt: TGCGCCAGCAGCCAAGGGGGCGGGGAAGCCTACAATGAGCAGTTCTTC
cdr3_aa: CASSQGGGEAYNEQFF

v_call: TRBV7-3
clone_size: medium-sized
j_call: TRBJ2-1
d_call: TRBD1
cdr3_nt: TGTGCCAGCAGCTCCCGACAGGGGTCGAATGAGCAGTTCTTC
cdr3_aa: CASSSRQGSNEQFF

v_call: TRBV18
clone_size: -
j_call: TRBJ1-3
d_call: -
cdr3_nt: TGTGCCAGCTCACCAACGGCGGGGACTGGAAACACCATATATTTT
cdr3_aa: CASSPTAGTGNTIYF

v_call: TRBV3-1/TRBV3-2
clone_size: once
j_call: TRBJ2-7
d_call: -
cdr3_nt: TGTGCCAGCAGCCCAATCTCACAGGGCGAGCAGTACTTC
cdr3_aa: CASSPISQGEQYF

v_call: TRBV19
clone_size: -
j_call: TRBJ2-2
d_call: -
cdr3_nt: TGTGCCAGTAGTGGCGCCCCCCCAGGAACCGGGGAGCTGTTTTTT
cdr3_aa: CASSGAPPGTGELFF

v_call: TRBV27
clone_size: -
j_call: TRBJ2-1
d_call: TRBD2
cdr3_nt: TGTGCCAGCAGTTCCGCTAGCGGGGGCTTAGTTATCAATGAGCAGTTCTTC
cdr3_aa: CASSSASGGLVINEQFF

v_call: TRBV6-2/TRBV6-3
clone_size: once
j_call: TRBJ2-3
d_call: -
cdr3_nt: TGTGCCAGCAGTCCCCGAAGGGGGGGTACGCAGTATTTT
cdr3_aa: CASSPRRGGTQYF

v_call: TRBV3-1/TRBV3-2
clone_size: -
j_call: TRBJ2-3
d_call: -
cdr3_nt: TGTGCCAGCAGCCACGAGGAACACACAGATACGCAGTATTTT
cdr3_aa: CASSHEEHTDTQYF

v_call: TRBV5-8
clone_size: -
j_call: TRBJ1-2
d_call: TRBD1
cdr3_nt: TGTGCCAGCATCGGACAGGGGGATCTCTATGGCTACACCTTC
cdr3_aa: CASIGQGDLYGYTF

v_call: TRBV5-5
clone_size: -
j_call: TRBJ2-5
d_call: TRBD1
cdr3_nt: TGTGCCAGCAGCAATTCTCCGGGACAGCAAGAGACCCAGTACTTC
cdr3_aa: CASSNSPGQQETQYF

v_call: TRBV6-5
clone_size: -
j_call: TRBJ2-1
d_call: TRBD2
cdr3_nt: TGTGCCAGCAGGAGCACTAGCGGGGCTTACAATGAGCAGTTCTTC
cdr3_aa: CASRSTSGAYNEQFF

v_call: TRBV14
clone_size: -
j_call: TRBJ2-5
d_call: TRBD1
cdr3_nt: TGTGCCAGCAGCCGCCAGGGACAGGGAGCTCGAGAGACCCAGTACTTC
cdr3_aa: CASSRQGQGARETQYF

v_call: TRBV6-5
clone_size: -
j_call: TRBJ1-1
d_call: TRBD1
cdr3_nt: TGTGCCAGCAGCCCACGACAGGGCATGAACACTGAAGCTTTCTTT
cdr3_aa: CASSPRQGMNTEAFF

v_call: TRBV5-6
clone_size: once
j_call: TRBJ2-2
d_call: -
cdr3_nt: TGTGCCAGCAGCTCGTACACCGGGGAGCTGTTTTTT
cdr3_aa: CASSSYTGELFF

v_call: TRBV7-2
clone_size: -
j_call: TRBJ1-2
d_call: -
cdr3_nt: TGTGCCAGCAGCAGCTCGACCGCCCTAGTCTATGGCTACACCTTC
cdr3_aa: CASSSSTALVYGYTF

v_call: TRBV5-4
clone_size: -
j_call: TRBJ1-1
d_call: -
cdr3_nt: TGTGCCAGCAGCGAAGGAGGGTCTTACACTGAAGCTTTCTTT
cdr3_aa: CASSEGGSYTEAFF

v_call: TRBV10-3
clone_size: -
j_call: TRBJ1-1
d_call: TRBD1
cdr3_nt: TGTGCCACATGGACAGGGGAAATGAACACTGAAGCTTTCTTT
cdr3_aa: CATWTGEMNTEAFF

v_call: TRBV11-3
clone_size: -
j_call: TRBJ2-7
d_call: TRBD1
cdr3_nt: TGTGCCAGCAGCTTAGCGGGGACAGGGAGAATTGTGGGCTACGAGCAGTACTTC
cdr3_aa: CASSLAGTGRIVGYEQYF

v_call: TRBV7-9
clone_size: -
j_call: TRBJ1-2
d_call: -
cdr3_nt: TGTGCCAGCAGCCAGACAGCTAACTATGGCTACACCTTC
cdr3_aa: CASSQTANYGYTF

v_call: TRBV7-6
clone_size: -
j_call: TRBJ2-3
d_call: TRBD2
cdr3_nt: TGTGCCAGCAGCTTAGAGGCTAGCGGGGGAGATACGCAGTATTTT
cdr3_aa: CASSLEASGGDTQYF

v_call: TRBV20-1
clone_size: few
j_call: TRBJ2-7
d_call: -
cdr3_nt: TGCAGTGCTGGACAGCCCCTAGAGCAGTACTTC
cdr3_aa: CSAGQPLEQYF

v_call: TRBV27
clone_size: once
j_call: TRBJ2-5
d_call: TRBD2
cdr3_nt: TGTGCCAGCAGTTTAAGGACTCCGGGGGGGAGCCAGTACTTC
cdr3_aa: CASSLRTPGGSQYF

v_call: TRBV28
clone_size: -
j_call: TRBJ1-5
d_call: -
cdr3_nt: TGTGCCAGCAGTCTCTACTATAGCAATCAGCCCCAGCATTTT
cdr3_aa: CASSLYYSNQPQHF